These 23 T cell receptor beta chains were all obtained from the same sample, sequenced in a study of graft-versus-host responses after intestinal transplantation. For these TCRs, the target antigens are not known. Libraries were prepared by immunoSEQ multiplex PCR; TCRdb keeps only in-frame clonotypes and omits some of them. The table includes about 80,000 clones, 85% to 90% detected once. Sequenced material: unstimulated CD4+ T cells sorted from spleen or lymph node cells, taken before intestinal transplant. These receptors came from a human donor who received an intestinal transplant.

This chain connects TRBV27 to TRBJ2-3; 8 nucleotides line up with TRBD2. This CDR3 comprises 17 residues. CDR1 is MNHEY and CDR2 is SMNVEV in the germline V gene (reference sequence). Trimming took 5 bases from V and 1 from J; bases not matched to a gene: 11. The CDR3 loop is CASSPDGGVRGTDTQYF. CDR3 coding DNA: TGTGCCAGCAGTCCCGACGGGGGGGTAAGGGGCACAGATACGCAGTATTTT.

The chain links TRBV15 to TRBJ2-3; 7 bases are a match to TRBD1. Germline loops: CDR1 LNHNV, CDR2 YYDKDF (reference sequence). CDR3 length equals 14 residues. The J segment lost 4 bases and the V segment lost 1 base, leaving 2 bases of the junction unmatched. CDR3 in amino acids: CATSRGGQSDTQYF. For the CDR3, the DNA is TGTGCCACCAGCAGAGGGGGACAGTCAGATACGCAGTATTTT.

The chain combines TRBV28 with TRBJ1-2, with D possibly matching TRBD1 (6 bases). CDR3 size: 15 residues. CDR1 is MDHEN, CDR2 SYDVKM, per germline. V was shortened by 10 bases and J by 4 bases, with 22 bases between the two germline ends. The CDR3 is CATKRPQGLTYGYTF. For the CDR3, the DNA is TGTGCCACCAAAAGACCACAGGGCCTCACCTATGGCTACACCTTC.

About this clone itself: An end of the junction does not agree with germline; a read error may underlie this. This chain joins TRBV19 and TRBJ2-7, with D maybe TRBD1 (6 bases). CDR1 is LNHDA and CDR2 is SQIVND in the germline V gene (reference sequence). CDR3 length: 14 residues. CDR3 sequence reads: CASSIQGISHEQYF. The CDR3 coding sequence is TGTGCCAGTAGTATACAGGGGATCTCCCACGAGCAGTACTTC.

This chain joins TRBV7-9 and TRBJ2-4, with 10 bases matching TRBD2. The CDR3 contains 14 residues. Germline CDR1 reads SEHNR; CDR2 reads FQNEAQ (reference sequence). J was trimmed by 7 bases and V by 5 bases; bases with no gene match: 5. The CDR3 protein is CASSPRGLANIQYF. For the CDR3, the DNA is TGTGCCAGCAGCCCTAGGGGACTAGCGAACATTCAGTACTTC.

This clone was observed once. The V gene is TRBV4-2, the J gene TRBJ2-7; D possibly corresponds to TRBD2 (6 bases). CDR3 size: 15 residues. Germline values: CDR1 LGHNA, CDR2 YNFKEQ. The germline V and J ends were trimmed by 1 base and 5 bases, with 15 bases remaining between them. The chain's CDR3 is CASSQAPTSSDEQYF. The CDR3 DNA reads as TGTGCCAGCAGCCAAGCACCGACTAGTAGCGACGAGCAGTACTTC.

The chain joins TRBV11-2 to TRBJ2-3, with TRBD2 identical over 10 bases. This CDR3 contains 16 residues. V shed 5 bases, J shed 0 bases, and the junction held 5 bases outside the gene matches. The germline V gene encodes CDR1 SGHAT and CDR2 FQNNGV. CDR3 loop: CASSPRGLASTDTQYF. The CDR3 DNA follows: TGTGCCAGCAGCCCCCGGGGACTAGCGAGCACAGATACGCAGTATTTT.

The J gene is TRBJ2-7, the V gene TRBV7-2; 13 positions agree with TRBD2. Germline lookup yields CDR1 SGHTA and CDR2 FQGNSA. Germline trimming cut 1 base from V and 6 bases from J; bases unmatched to any gene: 6. The CDR3 is 16 residues long. This chain's CDR3 is CASSLDWTSGRSEQYF. The CDR3 nucleotides read TGTGCCAGCAGCTTAGACTGGACTAGCGGGAGATCCGAGCAGTACTTC.

This chain joins TRBV6-6 and TRBJ2-1; D is perhaps TRBD2 (7 bases). The CDR3 has 16 amino acids. V dropped 2 bases and J dropped 6 bases, with 17 bases sitting between them. From germline, CDR1 is MNHNY and CDR2 SVGAGI (reference sequence). The CDR3 coding sequence is TGTGCCAGCAGTTACAGGGGGGGGCAGGGAAGCAATGAGCAGTTCTTC. Translated: CASSYRGGQGSNEQFF.

The rearrangement joins TRBV11-2 to TRBJ2-7; 7 nucleotides agree with TRBD1. Losses at the gene ends were 3 bases for V and 4 bases for J; bases not matched to a gene: 9. Germline V gives CDR1 SGHAT, CDR2 FQNNGV. The CDR3 spans 15 residues. The CDR3 sequence: CASSFVTGAPYEQYF. CDR3 coding DNA: TGTGCCAGCAGCTTCGTAACAGGGGCTCCATACGAGCAGTACTTC.

The J gene is TRBJ1-1, the V gene TRBV5-1, with 11 bases aligning to TRBD1. The V segment lost 4 bases and the J segment 1 base; nucleotides outside the gene matches: 6. Germline V CDR1 and CDR2: SGHRS, YFSETQ. The CDR3 extends over 16 amino acids. The CDR3 nucleotides are TGCGCCAGCAGCAGGGGACAGGGGGTGGCGAACACTGAAGCTTTCTTT. Its translation is CASSRGQGVANTEAFF.

The chain combines TRBV4-2 with TRBJ1-6; 10 positions agree with TRBD1. The J segment lost 9 bases and the V segment lost 0 bases, leaving 5 bases of the junction unmatched. This CDR3 is 16 amino acids long. Germline CDR1 LGHNA, CDR2 YNFKEQ. In DNA form, the CDR3 reads TGTGCCAGCAGCCAAGAAGAGACAGGGGGCTTTTCACCCCTCCACTTT. As protein: CASSQEETGGFSPLHF.

The chain combines TRBV30 with TRBJ1-1; 8 bases line up with TRBD1. The CDR3 extends over 14 amino acids. Germline CDR1 GTSNPN, CDR2 SVGIG (reference sequence). The V gene end was trimmed by 3 bases and the J gene end by 6 bases; junction bases not matched to a gene: 9. CDR3: CAWRGRQGRAEAFF. Written as DNA, the CDR3 is TGTGCCTGGAGGGGAAGACAGGGGCGGGCTGAAGCTTTCTTT.

This chain's CDR3 is CASSDSDRGENQPQHF. CDR3 sequence (DNA): TGTGCCAGCAGTGACTCGGACAGGGGGGAGAATCAGCCCCAGCATTTT. This chain connects TRBV6-4 to TRBJ1-5; 10 bases line up with TRBD1. Trimming took 0 bases from V and 4 from J; bases not matched to a gene: 3. The germline V gene encodes CDR1 MRHNA and CDR2 SNTAGT. The CDR3 sequence is 16 residues long.

V gene TRBV4-1 combines with J gene TRBJ2-5, with 7 positions matching TRBD2. Losses at the gene ends were 0 bases for V and 0 bases for J; bases not matched to a gene: 7. Germline CDR1 is MGHRA and CDR2 is YSYEKL. The CDR3 runs to 17 residues. The CDR3 region is CASSQDWLAANQETQYF. The CDR3 DNA reads as TGCGCCAGCAGCCAAGATTGGCTAGCGGCAAACCAAGAGACCCAGTACTTC.

Here the CDR3 reads CASSTGTGGNSPLHF. The CDR3 DNA is TGCGCCAGCAGCACCGGGACAGGGGGGAATTCACCCCTCCACTTT. The chain joins TRBV5-1 to TRBJ1-6; 11 bases are shared with TRBD1. Germline-derived CDR1 and CDR2 are SGHRS and YFSETQ. CDR3 length: 15 amino acids. Trimming removed 4 bases from V and 7 bases from J; junction bases left unmatched: 4.

This clone has only one observation. The V and J genes are TRBV7-9 and TRBJ2-1; the D gene is possibly TRBD2 (6 bases). The germline V gene encodes CDR1 SEHNR and CDR2 FQNEAQ (reference sequence). V lost 6 bases and J 8 bases, leaving 20 bases between the germline ends. The CDR3 has 15 residues. Written as DNA, the CDR3 is TGTGCCAGCAGTCGAGAGCGGGTTCGGGGTCATGAGCAGTTCTTC. This encodes CASSRERVRGHEQFF.

V is TRBV2 and J is TRBJ2-1, with 11 positions matching TRBD2. CDR1 SNHLY and CDR2 FYNNEI come from the germline V gene. The CDR3 is made up of 13 amino acids. The V and J ends lost 6 bases and 7 bases, in that order; junction bases with no gene match: 2. The CDR3 DNA reads TGTGCCAGCAGGGCTAGCGGGAGGAATGAGCAGTTCTTC. Translating gives CASRASGRNEQFF.

The rearrangement links TRBV2 to TRBJ1-2, with D uncertain. CDR1 and CDR2 from the germline V gene are SNHLY and FYNNEI. This CDR3 contains 13 residues. The V gene lost 3 bases and the J gene lost 6 bases, with 11 bases spanning the gap. The CDR3 spells CASSEGRNHGYTF. As DNA, the CDR3 is TGTGCCAGCAGTGAGGGCAGGAATCATGGCTACACCTTC.

The rearrangement uses TRBV4-1 and TRBJ2-3, with 11 bases fitting TRBD2. This CDR3 contains 16 residues. Germline V gene sequence: CDR1 MGHRA, CDR2 YSYEKL. With 0 bases clipped from V and 7 bases from J, the junction kept 6 bases outside the gene matches. The CDR3 nucleotides are TGCGCCAGCAGCCAAGATGTGGTAGCGGGGGGGAATACGCAGTATTTT. It encodes CASSQDVVAGGNTQYF.

V usage is TRBV20-1 and J usage is TRBJ2-7; D possibly corresponds to TRBD2 (5 bases). The ends were cut back, 6 bases at V and 3 bases at J, with 9 bases in the middle. This CDR3 is 11 amino acids long. Looked up from germline, CDR1 is DFQATT and CDR2 is SNEGSKA (reference sequence). In DNA, the CDR3 is TGCAGTGCCCCGGGGTTCTACGAGCAGTACTTC. This sequence encodes CSAPGFYEQYF.

The rearrangement joins TRBV9 to TRBJ2-7; no firm D call. CDR3 length: 12 amino acids. CDR1 and CDR2 (germline): SGDLS, YYNGEE. The V end was cut by 0 bases, the J end by 4 bases, with 5 bases between. The CDR3 protein is CASSVESYEQYF. The CDR3 DNA sequence: TGTGCCAGCAGCGTAGAGAGTTACGAGCAGTACTTC.

The V gene is TRBV6-1, the J gene TRBJ1-2; 7 nucleotides match TRBD1. J lost 4 bases, V lost 4 bases, and 6 bases had no gene match. Germline CDR1 MNHNS, CDR2 SASEGT. The CDR3 has 14 residues. CDR3 amino acids: CASSGGTVSYGYTF. The CDR3 nucleotides read TGTGCCAGCAGTGGTGGGACAGTCTCCTATGGCTACACCTTC.